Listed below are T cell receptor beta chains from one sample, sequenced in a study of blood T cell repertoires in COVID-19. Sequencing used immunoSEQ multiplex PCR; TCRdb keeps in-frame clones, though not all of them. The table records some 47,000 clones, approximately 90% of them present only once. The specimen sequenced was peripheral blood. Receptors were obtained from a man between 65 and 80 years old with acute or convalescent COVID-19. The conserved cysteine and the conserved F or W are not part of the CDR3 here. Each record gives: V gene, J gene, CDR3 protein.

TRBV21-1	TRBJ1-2	ASSTKERRSSYGYT
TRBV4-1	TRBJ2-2	ASSHTGGSGELF
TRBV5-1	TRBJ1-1	ASRKTDRLNTEAF
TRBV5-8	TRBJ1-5	ASSPVGTGWDQPQH
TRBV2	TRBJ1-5	ASSDWGVFGNQPQH
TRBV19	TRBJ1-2	ASSVDRGQSGYT
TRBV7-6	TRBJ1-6	ASSQRGQTGEVAYNSPLH
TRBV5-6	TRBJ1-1	ASSLFGLNTEAF
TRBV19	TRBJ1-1	ASRGGVNTEAF
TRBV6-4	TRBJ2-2	ASSDGLAGTGELF
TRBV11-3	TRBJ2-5	ASSLGLAGGQETQY
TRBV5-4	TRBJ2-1	ASSWWTGGNEQF
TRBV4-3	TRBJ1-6	ASSQDRDRFSYNSPLH
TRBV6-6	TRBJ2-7	ATSRGTGPRGQY
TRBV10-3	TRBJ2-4	AISGADSIQY
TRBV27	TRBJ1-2	ASSGTGIGYT
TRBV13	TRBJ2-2	ASSSTRELTGELF
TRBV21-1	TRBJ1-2	ASSKSQGARKGYT
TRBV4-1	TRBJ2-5	ASSQDSEETQY
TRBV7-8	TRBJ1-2	ASSLDSRTGWNDYGYT
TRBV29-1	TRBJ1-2	SVDRTGGHT
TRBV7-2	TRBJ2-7	ASKQGFGLAGAYEQY
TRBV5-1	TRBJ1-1	ASSLARTNTEAF
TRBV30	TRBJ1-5	AWSPLGSQPQH
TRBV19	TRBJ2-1	ASSIISSNEQF
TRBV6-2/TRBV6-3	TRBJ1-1	ASSYSRGDTEAF
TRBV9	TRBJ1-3	ASSVDPSSGNTIY
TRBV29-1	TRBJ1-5	SVVSVQH
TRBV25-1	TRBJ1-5	ASRPGQGDVQPQH
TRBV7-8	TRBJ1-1	ASGPLRVGNAMNTEAF
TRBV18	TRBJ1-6	ASSGSSYNSPLH
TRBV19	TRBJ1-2	ASTESRGNQYGYT
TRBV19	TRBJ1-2	ASTWDRAVSGYT
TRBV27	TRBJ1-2	ASSLGTGDYGYT
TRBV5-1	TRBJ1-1	ASSLGGINRDTEAF
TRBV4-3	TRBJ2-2	ASSQDNSQAGELF
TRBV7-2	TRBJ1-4	ASSKIRSAGPLNEKLF
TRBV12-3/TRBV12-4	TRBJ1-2	ASSRGTNYGYT
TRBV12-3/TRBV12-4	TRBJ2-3	ASSFSGTDTQY
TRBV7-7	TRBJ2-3	ASSLTRQTDTQY
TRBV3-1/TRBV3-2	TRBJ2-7	ASSQVSSFRGGVYEQY
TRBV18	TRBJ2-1	ASSPPEAGDRYNEQF
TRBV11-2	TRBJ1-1	ASSLREAANTEAF
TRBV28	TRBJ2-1	ASSLNKRRGFYNEQF
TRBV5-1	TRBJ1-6	ASSFRDRGPLH
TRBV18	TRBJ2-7	ASSPGQGTFYEQY
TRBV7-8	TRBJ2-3	ASRDNTDTQY
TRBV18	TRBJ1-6	ASSPLGTATLNSPLH
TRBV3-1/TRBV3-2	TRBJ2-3	ASSQRDRGTDTQY
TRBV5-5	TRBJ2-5	ASSLINPGYQETQY
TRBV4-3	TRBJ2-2	ASSQGESGELF
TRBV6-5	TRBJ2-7	ASRVPGQVYEQY
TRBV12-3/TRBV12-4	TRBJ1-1	ASSRGNEAF